The sequence of this TCR beta chain was determined in a study of cytomegalovirus exposure and HLA in healthy donors. The wider study: Both the approximately 130 validation repertoires and the roughly 640 first-cohort repertoires used the same platform, as reported by a later analysis.

The study's findings and limits: Reported results showed that the classifier diagnosed cytomegalovirus status with high specificity and sensitivity. Most TCRs appeared rarely, but some public TCRs recurred in many donors.

A roughly 120-subject validation cohort, separate from the roughly 670-subject first cohort, supplied the donors. Per the germline V gene, CDR1 is MNHEY and CDR2 is SMNVEV (reference sequence). The J segment lost 8 bases and the V segment lost 2 bases, leaving 11 bases of the junction unmatched. This CDR3 has 16 residues. Here immunoSEQ multiplex PCR was the method, and the copy in TCRdb shows in-frame clones only, minus some. Found here are hundreds of thousands of clones, about 90% of them singletons; the top ten hold approximately 12%. In the case of this clone: Its antigen remains unidentified.

The sample taken for sequencing was PBMCs. The sequence was obtained from a man between 18 and 35 years old in good health and CMV-seropositive. The chain has TRBV27 and TRBJ1-4; the match to TRBD1 covers 7 bases. Here the CDR3 DNA reads TGTGCCAGCAGTTTAGGACCCATGGCGACAGGGGAAAAACTGTTTTTT. The encoded protein is CASSLGPMATGEKLFF. The variable domain in full, with the rest retrieved from reference TRBV27 and TRBJ1-4, is EAQVTQNPRYLITVTGKKLTVTCSQNMNHEYMSWYRQDPGLGLRQIYYSMNVEVTDKGDVPEGYKVSRKEKRNFPLILESPSPNQTSLYFCASSLGPMATGEKLFFGSGTQLSVL.